The rows below give T cell receptor beta chains drawn from one sample of a study of cytomegalovirus exposure and HLA in healthy donors. Repertoires were generated with immunoSEQ multiplex PCR, while TCRdb's copy carries only in-frame clones and drops some. Here the sample table reports about 170,000 clones. The sequenced material came from PBMCs. These TCRs come from a woman aged 18-30 years in good health and CMV-seropositive. Both conserved end residues are part of each CDR3. Fields, in order: CDR3 protein, CDR3 DNA, J gene, V gene, D gene. D genes are given only for firm matches.

CASSLGLARQWPTEAFF,TGTGCCAGCAGCTTAGGATTAGCAAGACAGTGGCCCACTGAAGCTTTCTTT,TRBJ1-1,TRBV11-2,NA
CASGGGRSDTQYF,TGTGCCAGCGGGGGGGGCCGATCAGATACGCAGTATTTT,TRBJ2-3,TRBV19,TRBD2
CASSQEFGEGYGYTF,TGTGCCAGCAGCCAAGAGTTCGGGGAGGGCTATGGCTACACCTTC,TRBJ1-2,TRBV4-2,NA
CASSPADSTDTQYF,TGTGCCAGCTCACCGGCTGACAGTACAGATACGCAGTATTTT,TRBJ2-3,TRBV18,NA
CASGTPGVSSYEQYF,TGCGCCAGCGGAACCCCGGGAGTCAGCTCCTACGAGCAGTACTTC,TRBJ2-7,TRBV5-1,NA
CASRTSGSTDTQYF,TGCGCCAGCAGGACTAGCGGGAGCACAGATACGCAGTATTTT,TRBJ2-3,TRBV5-1,TRBD2
CASSLAGGLSTDTQYF,TGTGCCAGCAGTTTAGCGGGGGGACTTAGCACAGATACGCAGTATTTT,TRBJ2-3,TRBV27,TRBD2
CASSFTSGGETQYF,TGCGCCAGCAGCTTTACTAGCGGGGGAGAGACCCAGTACTTC,TRBJ2-5,TRBV5-1,TRBD2
CAITGGASGANVLTF,TGTGCCATCACCGGGGGGGCGAGTGGGGCCAACGTCCTGACTTTC,TRBJ2-6,TRBV10-3,TRBD2
CASRVGAYNEQFF,TGTGCCAGCCGGGTAGGGGCCTACAATGAGCAGTTCTTC,TRBJ2-1,TRBV7-2,NA
CASSYRDRGYEQYF,TGTGCCAGCAGTTACCGGGACAGGGGGTACGAGCAGTACTTC,TRBJ2-7,TRBV6-5,TRBD1
CASSPAQGSRETQYF,TGCGCCAGCAGCCCCGCCCAGGGCAGCAGAGAGACCCAGTACTTC,TRBJ2-5,TRBV5-1,NA